Sequencing of this T cell receptor beta chain was carried out in a study of glioma-infiltrating T cells after dendritic cell vaccination. Study conclusions and caveats: Estimated pretreatment TIL content predicted outcome after dendritic cell vaccination.

Generated by immunoSEQ multiplex PCR, the TCRdb table keeps only in-frame clones and is missing some. The profile shows 90,000 or so clones, more than 75% of them singletons. This clone has just one count. Its antigen is currently unknown. V lost 4 bases, J lost 4 bases, and 7 bases lay in between. This CDR3 region has 12 residues. In germline, CDR1 is SGHAT, CDR2 FQNNGV. The chain employs TRBV11-2 and TRBJ1-2; D call uncertain. This sequence was found in a human donor with glioblastoma. The sequencing here drew on blood, taken before dendritic cell vaccination. The CDR3 sequence: CASSSEIYGYTF. For the CDR3, the DNA is TGTGCCAGCAGCTCCGAGATCTATGGCTACACCTTC.